This TCR beta chain stems from a study of regulatory T cells in long-lasting Graves disease. The CDR3 spans 15 residues. Losses at the gene ends were 4 bases for V and 1 base for J; bases not matched to a gene: 4. Per germline, CDR1 PRHDT and CDR2 FYEKMQ (reference sequence). Indicated time point: newly diagnosed GD, antithyroid drugs for less than 3 months. Preparation of the TCR library used RNA extracted from PBMCs. Libraries of TCR beta came from iRepertoire HTBI primers plus Arm-PCR of CDR3 regions. From the multiplex PCR reads, TCRdb called clonotypes with MiXCR, one entry per CDR3 protein. In the table there are 680,000 or so distinct CDR3 sequences, less than 20% of which are singletons. The data also belong to a second study, concerning T cells in Graves' hyperthyroidism and ophthalmopathy.

Sequenced here: peripheral blood mononuclear cells (PBMCs), sampled at new diagnosis, from a patient treated with antithyroid drugs. V usage is TRBV13 and J usage is TRBJ2-1; TRBD2 agrees at 7 bases. This sequence was found in a woman in her twenties or thirties with Graves disease. In nucleotides, the CDR3 is TGTGCCAGCAGCTGGGGCGGGAGATCCTACAATGAGCAGTTCTTC. Protein: CASSWGGRSYNEQFF.